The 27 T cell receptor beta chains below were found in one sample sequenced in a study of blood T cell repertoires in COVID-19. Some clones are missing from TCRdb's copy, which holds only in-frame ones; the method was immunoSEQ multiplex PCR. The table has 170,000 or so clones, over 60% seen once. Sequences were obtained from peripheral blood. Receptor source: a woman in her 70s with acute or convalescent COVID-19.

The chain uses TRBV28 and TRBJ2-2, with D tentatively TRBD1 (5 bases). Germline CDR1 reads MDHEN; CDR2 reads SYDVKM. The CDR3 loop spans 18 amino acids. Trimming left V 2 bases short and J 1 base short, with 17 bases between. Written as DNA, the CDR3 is TGTGCCAGCAGTTTACCCAACCCATGGACACAGAACACCGGGGAGCTGTTTTTT. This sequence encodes CASSLPNPWTQNTGELFF. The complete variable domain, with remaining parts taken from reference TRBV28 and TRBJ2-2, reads DVKVTQSSRYLVKRTGEKVFLECVQDMDHENMFWYRQDPGLGLRLIYFSYDVKMKEKGDIPEGYSVSREKKERFSLILESASTNQTSMYLCASSLPNPWTQNTGELFFGEGSRLTVL.

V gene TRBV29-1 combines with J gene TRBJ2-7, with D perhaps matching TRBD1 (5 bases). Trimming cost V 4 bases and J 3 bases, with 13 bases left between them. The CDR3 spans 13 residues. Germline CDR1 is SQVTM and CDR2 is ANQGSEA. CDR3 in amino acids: CSVVRQGYYEQYF. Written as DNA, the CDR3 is TGCAGCGTTGTAAGGCAGGGCTACTACGAGCAGTACTTC.

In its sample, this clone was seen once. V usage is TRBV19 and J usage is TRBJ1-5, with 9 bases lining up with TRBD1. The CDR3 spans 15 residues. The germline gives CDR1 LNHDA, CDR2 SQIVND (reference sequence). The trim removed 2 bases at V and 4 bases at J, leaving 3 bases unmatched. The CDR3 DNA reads TGTGCCAGTAGTATAATGGGACAGGGAAATCAGCCCCAGCATTTT. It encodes CASSIMGQGNQPQHF.

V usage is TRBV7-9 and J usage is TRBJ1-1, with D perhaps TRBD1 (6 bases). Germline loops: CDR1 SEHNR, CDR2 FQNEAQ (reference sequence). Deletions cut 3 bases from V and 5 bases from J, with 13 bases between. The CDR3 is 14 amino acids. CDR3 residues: CASSLIRGRTEAFF. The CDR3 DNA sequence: TGTGCCAGCAGCTTGATCAGGGGTCGGACTGAAGCTTTCTTT.

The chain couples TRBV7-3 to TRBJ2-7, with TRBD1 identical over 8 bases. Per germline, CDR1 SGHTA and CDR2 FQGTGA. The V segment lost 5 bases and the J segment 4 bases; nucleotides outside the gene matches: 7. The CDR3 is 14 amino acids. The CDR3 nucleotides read TGTGCCAGCAGCCCTGGACAGGGTAAATACGAGCAGTACTTC. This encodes CASSPGQGKYEQYF.

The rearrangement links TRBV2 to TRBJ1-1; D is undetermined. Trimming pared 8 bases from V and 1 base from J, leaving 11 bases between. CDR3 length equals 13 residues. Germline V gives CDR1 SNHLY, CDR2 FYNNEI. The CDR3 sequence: CASWDGRNTEAFF. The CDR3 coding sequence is TGTGCCAGCTGGGATGGGAGGAACACTGAAGCTTTCTTT.

The CDR3 region has the DNA TGTGCCTGGAGCTCCCCCGCGGGTGGAAACACCATATATTTT. Translating it yields CAWSSPAGGNTIYF. The J gene is TRBJ1-3, the V gene TRBV30; no clear D gene. Germline-derived CDR1 and CDR2 are GTSNPN and SVGIG (reference sequence). V was pared by 3 bases and J by 3 bases, with 12 bases between. The CDR3 contains 14 residues.

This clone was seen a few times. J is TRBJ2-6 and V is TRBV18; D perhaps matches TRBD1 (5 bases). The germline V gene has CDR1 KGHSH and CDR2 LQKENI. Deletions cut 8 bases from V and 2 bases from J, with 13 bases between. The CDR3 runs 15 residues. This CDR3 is CASRHQGTGANVLTF. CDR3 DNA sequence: TGTGCCAGCCGACACCAGGGAACTGGGGCCAACGTCCTGACTTTC.

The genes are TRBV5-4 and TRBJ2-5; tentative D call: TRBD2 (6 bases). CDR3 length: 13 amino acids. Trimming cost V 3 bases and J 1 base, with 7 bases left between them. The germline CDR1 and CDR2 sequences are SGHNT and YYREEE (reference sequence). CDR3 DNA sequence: TGTGCCAGCAGCTCCGGGAGCCAAGAGACCCAGTACTTC. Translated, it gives CASSSGSQETQYF.

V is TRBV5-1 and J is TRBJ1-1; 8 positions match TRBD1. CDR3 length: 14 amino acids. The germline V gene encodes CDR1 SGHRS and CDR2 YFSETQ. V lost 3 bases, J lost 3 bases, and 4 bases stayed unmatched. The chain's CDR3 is CASSSQGADTEAFF. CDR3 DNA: TGCGCCAGCAGCTCGCAGGGGGCGGACACTGAAGCTTTCTTT.

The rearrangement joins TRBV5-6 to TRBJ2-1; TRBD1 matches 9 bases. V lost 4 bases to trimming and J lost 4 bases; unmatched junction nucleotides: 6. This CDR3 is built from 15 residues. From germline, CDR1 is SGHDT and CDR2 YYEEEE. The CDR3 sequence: CASSGTGQGYNEQFF. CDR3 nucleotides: TGTGCCAGCAGCGGAACGGGACAGGGATACAATGAGCAGTTCTTC.

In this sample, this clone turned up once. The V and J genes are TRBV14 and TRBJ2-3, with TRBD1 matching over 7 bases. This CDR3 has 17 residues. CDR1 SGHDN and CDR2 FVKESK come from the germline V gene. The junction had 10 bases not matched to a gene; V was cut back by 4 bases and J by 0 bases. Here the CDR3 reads CASSRGQTGYSTDTQYF. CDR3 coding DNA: TGTGCCAGCAGCCGTGGACAGACAGGGTACAGCACAGATACGCAGTATTTT.

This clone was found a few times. The DNA for the CDR3 is TGTGCCTGGAGCGATCACAGGGGTCGCGGGAATGAGCAGTTCTTC. Its translation is CAWSDHRGRGNEQFF. The chain recombines TRBV30 with TRBJ2-1, with 7 bases fitting TRBD1. This CDR3 comprises 15 residues. In germline, CDR1 is GTSNPN, CDR2 SVGIG (reference sequence). J lost 7 bases, V lost 3 bases, and 12 bases had no gene match.

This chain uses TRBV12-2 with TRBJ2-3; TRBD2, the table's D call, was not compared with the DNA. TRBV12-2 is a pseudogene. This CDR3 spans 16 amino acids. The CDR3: CASRLVPAGGTDTQYF. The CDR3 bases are TGTGCAAGTCGCTTAGTTCCAGCGGGGGGCACAGATACGCAGTATTTT.

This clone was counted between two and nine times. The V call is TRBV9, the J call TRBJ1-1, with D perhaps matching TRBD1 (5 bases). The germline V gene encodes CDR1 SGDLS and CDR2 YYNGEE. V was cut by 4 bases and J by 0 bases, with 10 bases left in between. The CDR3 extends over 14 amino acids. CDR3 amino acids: CASSPTALNTEAFF. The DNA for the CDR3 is TGTGCCAGCAGCCCGACAGCCCTGAACACTGAAGCTTTCTTT.

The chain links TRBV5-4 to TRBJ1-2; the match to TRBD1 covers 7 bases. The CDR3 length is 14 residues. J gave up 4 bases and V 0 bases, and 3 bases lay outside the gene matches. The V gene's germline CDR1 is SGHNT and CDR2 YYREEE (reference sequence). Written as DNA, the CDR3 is TGTGCCAGCAGCTTGGAAACAGGGGCCTATGGCTACACCTTC. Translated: CASSLETGAYGYTF.

CDR3 residues: CASSLGQGADTQYF. CDR3 coding DNA: TGCGCCAGCAGCCTGGGACAGGGGGCAGATACGCAGTATTTT. The V call is TRBV5-1, the J call TRBJ2-3, with 11 bases matching TRBD1. CDR3 length equals 14 residues. J lost 4 bases, V lost 4 bases, and 2 bases had no gene match. Germline V gene sequence: CDR1 SGHRS, CDR2 YFSETQ.

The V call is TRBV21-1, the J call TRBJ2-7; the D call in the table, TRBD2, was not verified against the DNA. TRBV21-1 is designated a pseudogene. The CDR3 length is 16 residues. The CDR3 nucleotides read TGTGCCAGCAGCACATACCGACTAGCGGGAGTCTACGAGCAGTACTTC. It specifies CASSTYRLAGVYEQYF.

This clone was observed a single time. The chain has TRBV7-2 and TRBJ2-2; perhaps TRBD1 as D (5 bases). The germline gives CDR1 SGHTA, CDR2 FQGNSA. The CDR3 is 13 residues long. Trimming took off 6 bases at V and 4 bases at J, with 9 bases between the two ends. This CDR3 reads CASRPDSTGELFF. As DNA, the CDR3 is TGTGCCAGCAGACCCGACAGCACCGGGGAGCTGTTTTTT.

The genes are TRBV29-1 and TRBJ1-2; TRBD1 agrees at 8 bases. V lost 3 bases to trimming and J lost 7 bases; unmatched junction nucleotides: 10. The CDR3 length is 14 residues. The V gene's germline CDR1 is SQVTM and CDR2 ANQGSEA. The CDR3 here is CSVEYGQGASGYTF. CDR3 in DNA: TGCAGCGTTGAGTATGGACAGGGTGCTAGTGGCTACACCTTC. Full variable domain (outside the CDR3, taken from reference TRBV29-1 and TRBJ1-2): SAVISQKPSRDICQRGTSLTIQCQVDSQVTMMFWYRQQPGQSLTLIATANQGSEATYESGFVIDKFPISRPNLTFSTLTVSNMSPEDSSIYLCSVEYGQGASGYTFGSGTRLTVV.

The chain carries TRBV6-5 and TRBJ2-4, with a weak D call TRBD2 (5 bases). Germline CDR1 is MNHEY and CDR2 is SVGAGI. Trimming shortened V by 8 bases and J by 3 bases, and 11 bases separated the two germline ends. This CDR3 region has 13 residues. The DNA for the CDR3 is TGTGCCAGCGCGGGTGCGGACAAAAACATTCAGTACTTC. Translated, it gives CASAGADKNIQYF.

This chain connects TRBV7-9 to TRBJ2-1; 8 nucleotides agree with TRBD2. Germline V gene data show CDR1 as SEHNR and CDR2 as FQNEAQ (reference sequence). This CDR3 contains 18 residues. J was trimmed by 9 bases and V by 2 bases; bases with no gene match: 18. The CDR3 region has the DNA TGTGCCAGCAGCTTAATGGTAGGGGTTAAGCGGGAGCCAGTTGAGCAGTTCTTC. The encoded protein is CASSLMVGVKREPVEQFF.

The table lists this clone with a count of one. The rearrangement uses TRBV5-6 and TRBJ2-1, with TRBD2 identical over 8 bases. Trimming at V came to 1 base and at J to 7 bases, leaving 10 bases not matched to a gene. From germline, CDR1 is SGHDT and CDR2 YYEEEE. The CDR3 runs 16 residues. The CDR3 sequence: CASSLNLYLAGNEQFF. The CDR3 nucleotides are TGTGCCAGCAGCTTGAATCTATACCTAGCGGGTAATGAGCAGTTCTTC. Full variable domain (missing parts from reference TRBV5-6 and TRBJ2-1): DAGVTQSPTHLIKTRGQQVTLRCSPKSGHDTVSWYQQALGQGPQFIFQYYEEEERQRGNFPDRFSGHQFPNYSSELNVNALLLGDSALYLCASSLNLYLAGNEQFFGPGTRLTVL.

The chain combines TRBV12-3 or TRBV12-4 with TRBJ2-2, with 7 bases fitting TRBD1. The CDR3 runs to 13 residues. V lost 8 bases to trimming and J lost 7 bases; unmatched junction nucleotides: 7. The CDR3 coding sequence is TGTGCCAGCGCCCTAAGGGGGCACGGGGAGCTGTTTTTT. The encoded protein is CASALRGHGELFF.

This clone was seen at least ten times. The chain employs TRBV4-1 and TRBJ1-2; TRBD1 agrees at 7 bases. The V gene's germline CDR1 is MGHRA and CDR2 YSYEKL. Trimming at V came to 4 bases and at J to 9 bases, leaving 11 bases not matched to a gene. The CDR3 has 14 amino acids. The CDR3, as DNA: TGCGCCAGCAGCCCGAATCGACAGGGACGGAGCTACACCTTC. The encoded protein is CASSPNRQGRSYTF.

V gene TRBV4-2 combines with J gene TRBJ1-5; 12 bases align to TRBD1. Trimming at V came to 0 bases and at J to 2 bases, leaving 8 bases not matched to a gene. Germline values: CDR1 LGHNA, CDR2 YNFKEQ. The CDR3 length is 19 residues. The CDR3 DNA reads TGTGCCAGCAGCCAAGAACCGGGACAGGGGGCGAGGGGCAATCAGCCCCAGCATTTT. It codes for CASSQEPGQGARGNQPQHF.

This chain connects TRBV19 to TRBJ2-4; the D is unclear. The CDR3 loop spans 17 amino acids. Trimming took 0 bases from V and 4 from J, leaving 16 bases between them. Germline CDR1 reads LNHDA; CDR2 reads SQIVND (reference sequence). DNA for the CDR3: TGTGCCAGTAGTATAGATTCCGGAACAACTATTAAAAACATTCAGTACTTC. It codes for CASSIDSGTTIKNIQYF.